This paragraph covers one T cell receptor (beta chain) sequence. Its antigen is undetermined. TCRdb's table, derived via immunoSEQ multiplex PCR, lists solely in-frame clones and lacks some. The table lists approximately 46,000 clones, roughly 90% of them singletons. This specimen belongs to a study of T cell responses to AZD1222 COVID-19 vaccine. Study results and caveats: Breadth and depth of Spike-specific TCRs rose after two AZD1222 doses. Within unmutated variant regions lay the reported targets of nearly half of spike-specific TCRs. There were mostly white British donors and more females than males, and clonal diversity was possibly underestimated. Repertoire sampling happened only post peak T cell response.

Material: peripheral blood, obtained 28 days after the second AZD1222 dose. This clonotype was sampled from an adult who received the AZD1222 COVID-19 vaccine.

The CDR3 DNA reads TGTGCCAGCAGCCCAACCAGAGATACGCAGTATTTT. Translated, it gives CASSPTRDTQYF. The chain is built from TRBV3-1 (or the pseudogene TRBV3-2) and TRBJ2-3; no clear D gene. The CDR3 covers 12 residues. V lost 4 bases, J lost 5 bases, and 7 bases lay in between. Germline CDR1 and CDR2: LGHDT and YNNKEL (reference sequence).